This T cell receptor (beta chain) was identified in a study of TET2 disruption in CD19-targeted CAR T cells listed by TCRdb under 2018. At the level of the whole study: No additional inclusion criteria were applied, and the number of samples was determined by the original clinical trial design and by sample availability. Paper-wide results and their limitations: Conclusions about the patient's CAR T cells rested on extensive analysis of a single subject.

Deep sequencing of the TCR beta chain was done using the immunoSEQ assay. On the authors' methods: Only productive TCR beta rearrangements were used to calculate clonotype frequencies. Imported from immuneACCESS, the table was reduced by TCRdb to in-frame sequences with V and J called. These copies leave out some clones; in studies compared against another copy, an unresolved V gene accounts for under half, and the cause of the remainder is not known. From that table come the V and J calls and clone size; the DNA was used to work out D and trimming. The sample's clone listing holds 400 or so clones. Clones ranked in the top ten supply 40% to 60% of the sample. The germline V gene encodes CDR1 LGHNA and CDR2 YNFKEQ. V is pruned by 0 bases and J by 3 bases, leaving 4 bases of the junction without a gene match. The CDR3, from cysteine to phenylalanine, totals 18 residues. Sequencing covers 45 bases of the CDR3, shown here with the frame starting at base 1.

Details on this clone: Its antigen remains undetermined. The DNA ends 3 residues before the CDR3 does, and the rest of the CDR3 is filled in from the germline J gene.

Interpreted using the paper, the treatment or condition label stands for: autologous CTL019 cells: CD19 CAR with 4-1BB and CD3 zeta domains. TCR zeta and 4-1BB costimulatory signaling domains were incorporated into the CD19 CAR. The DNeasy Blood and Tissue Kit was used to extract genomic DNA from pre-infusion T cells, peripheral blood, or sorted post-infusion T cells. The rearranged chain carries TRBV4-2 and TRBJ2-1; TRBD2 agrees with 14 junctional bases. The TCR sequence derives from a man in his 70s with chronic lymphocytic leukemia. The sequencing used peripheral blood, collected from a patient treated with CD19 CAR T cells. The part of the CDR3 DNA that was read is TGTGCCAGCAGCCAAGATGTAGGGACTAGCGGGGGCTACAATGAG. This yields the protein CASSQDVGTSGGYNE. The entire CDR3 sequence reads CASSQDVGTSGGYNEQFF.